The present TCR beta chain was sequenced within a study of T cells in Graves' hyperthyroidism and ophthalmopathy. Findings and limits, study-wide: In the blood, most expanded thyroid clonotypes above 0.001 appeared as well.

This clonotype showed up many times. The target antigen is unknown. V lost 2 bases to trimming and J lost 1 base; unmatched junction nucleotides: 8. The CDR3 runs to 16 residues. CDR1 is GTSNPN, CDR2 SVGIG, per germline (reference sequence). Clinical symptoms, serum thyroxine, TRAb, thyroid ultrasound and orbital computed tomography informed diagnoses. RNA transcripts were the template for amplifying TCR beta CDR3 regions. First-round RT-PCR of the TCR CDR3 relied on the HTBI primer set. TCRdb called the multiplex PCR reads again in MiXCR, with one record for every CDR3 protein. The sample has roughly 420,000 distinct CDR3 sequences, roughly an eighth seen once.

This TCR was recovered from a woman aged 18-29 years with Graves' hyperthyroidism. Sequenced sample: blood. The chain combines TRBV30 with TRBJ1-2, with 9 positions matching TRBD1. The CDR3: CAWSPGQGEFNYGYTF. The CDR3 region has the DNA TGTGCCTGGAGTCCGGGACAGGGCGAATTTAACTATGGCTACACCTTC.